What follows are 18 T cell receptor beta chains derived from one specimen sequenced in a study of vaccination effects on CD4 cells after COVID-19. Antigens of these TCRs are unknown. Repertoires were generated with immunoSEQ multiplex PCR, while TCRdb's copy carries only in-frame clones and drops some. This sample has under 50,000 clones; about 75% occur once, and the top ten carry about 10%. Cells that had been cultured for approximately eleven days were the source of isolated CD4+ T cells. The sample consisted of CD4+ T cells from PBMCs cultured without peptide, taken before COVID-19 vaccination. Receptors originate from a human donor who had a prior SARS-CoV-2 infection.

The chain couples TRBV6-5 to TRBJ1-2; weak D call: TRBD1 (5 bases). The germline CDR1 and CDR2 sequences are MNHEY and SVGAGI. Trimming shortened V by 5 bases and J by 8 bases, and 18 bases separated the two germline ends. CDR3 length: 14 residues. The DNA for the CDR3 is TGTGCCAGCAGTACGAGGGGTAATGCTCTCGGCTACACCTTC. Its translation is CASSTRGNALGYTF.

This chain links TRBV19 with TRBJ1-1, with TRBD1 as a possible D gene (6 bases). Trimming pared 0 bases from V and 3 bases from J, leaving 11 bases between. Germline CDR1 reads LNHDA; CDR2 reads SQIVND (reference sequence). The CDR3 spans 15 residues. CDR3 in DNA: TGTGCCAGTAGTATAGAGGAGCCAGGGGACACTGAAGCTTTCTTT. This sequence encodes CASSIEEPGDTEAFF.

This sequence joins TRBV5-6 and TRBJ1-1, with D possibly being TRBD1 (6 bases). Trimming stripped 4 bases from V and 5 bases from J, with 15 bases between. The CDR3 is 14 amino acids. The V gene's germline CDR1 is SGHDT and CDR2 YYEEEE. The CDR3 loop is CASSGRDKRTEAFF. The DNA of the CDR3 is TGTGCCAGCAGCGGCCGGGACAAGAGGACTGAAGCTTTCTTT. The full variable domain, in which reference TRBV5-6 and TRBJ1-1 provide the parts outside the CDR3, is DAGVTQSPTHLIKTRGQQVTLRCSPKSGHDTVSWYQQALGQGPQFIFQYYEEEERQRGNFPDRFSGHQFPNYSSELNVNALLLGDSALYLCASSGRDKRTEAFFGQGTRLTVV.

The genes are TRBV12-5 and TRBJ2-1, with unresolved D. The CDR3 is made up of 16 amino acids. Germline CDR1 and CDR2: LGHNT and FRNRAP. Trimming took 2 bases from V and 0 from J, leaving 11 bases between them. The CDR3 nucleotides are TGTGCTAGTGGTTTGTACCAGTTATACTCCTACAATGAGCAGTTCTTC. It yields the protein CASGLYQLYSYNEQFF.

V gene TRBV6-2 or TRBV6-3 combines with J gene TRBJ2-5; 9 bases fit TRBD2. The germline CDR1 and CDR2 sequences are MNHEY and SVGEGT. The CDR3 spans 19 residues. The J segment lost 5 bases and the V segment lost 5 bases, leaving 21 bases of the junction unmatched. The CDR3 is CASSGGDMGGREGRETQYF. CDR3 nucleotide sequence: TGTGCCAGCAGTGGGGGGGACATGGGAGGGCGGGAGGGTCGGGAGACCCAGTACTTC.

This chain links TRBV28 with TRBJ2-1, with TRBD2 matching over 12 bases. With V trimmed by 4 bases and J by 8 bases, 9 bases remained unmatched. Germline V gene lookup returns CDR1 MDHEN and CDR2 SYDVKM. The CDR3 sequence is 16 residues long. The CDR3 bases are TGTGCCAGCAGTTCGATGACTAGCGGGGGCATGTATGAGCAGTTCTTC. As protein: CASSSMTSGGMYEQFF. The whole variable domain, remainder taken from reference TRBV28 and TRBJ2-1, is DVKVTQSSRYLVKRTGEKVFLECVQDMDHENMFWYRQDPGLGLRLIYFSYDVKMKEKGDIPEGYSVSREKKERFSLILESASTNQTSMYLCASSSMTSGGMYEQFFGPGTRLTVL.

CDR3 bases: TGTGCCAGTAGCCTTGCGCTGAGGACAGGCCCCTCCGAGGTGCCTGAAGCTTTCTTT. Translated: CASSLALRTGPSEVPEAFF. The gene calls are TRBV19 and TRBJ1-1; TRBD1 matches at 7 bases. Trimming removed 6 bases from V and 6 bases from J; junction bases left unmatched: 25. The V gene's germline CDR1 is LNHDA and CDR2 SQIVND (reference sequence). The CDR3 totals 19 residues.

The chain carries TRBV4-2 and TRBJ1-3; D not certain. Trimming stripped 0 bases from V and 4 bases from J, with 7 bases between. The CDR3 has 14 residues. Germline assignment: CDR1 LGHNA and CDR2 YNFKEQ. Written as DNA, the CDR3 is TGTGCCAGCAGCCAAGATTTGACGGGAAACACCATATATTTT. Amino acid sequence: CASSQDLTGNTIYF.

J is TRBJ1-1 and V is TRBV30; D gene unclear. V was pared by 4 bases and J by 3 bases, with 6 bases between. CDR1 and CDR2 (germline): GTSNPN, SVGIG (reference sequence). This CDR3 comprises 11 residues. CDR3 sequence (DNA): TGTGCCTGGATGTCATACACTGAAGCTTTCTTT. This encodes CAWMSYTEAFF.

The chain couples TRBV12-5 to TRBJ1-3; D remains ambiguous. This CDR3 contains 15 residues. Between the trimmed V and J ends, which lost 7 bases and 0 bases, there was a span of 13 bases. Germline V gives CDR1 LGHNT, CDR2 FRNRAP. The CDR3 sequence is CASVTTGGSGNTIYF. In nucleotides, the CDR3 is TGTGCTAGTGTAACGACCGGTGGCTCTGGAAACACCATATATTTT. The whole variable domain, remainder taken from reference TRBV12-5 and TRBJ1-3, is DARVTQTPRHKVTEMGQEVTMRCQPILGHNTVFWYRQTMMQGLELLAYFRNRAPLDDSGMPKDRFSAEMPDATLATLKIQPSEPRDSAVYFCASVTTGGSGNTIYFGEGSWLTVV.

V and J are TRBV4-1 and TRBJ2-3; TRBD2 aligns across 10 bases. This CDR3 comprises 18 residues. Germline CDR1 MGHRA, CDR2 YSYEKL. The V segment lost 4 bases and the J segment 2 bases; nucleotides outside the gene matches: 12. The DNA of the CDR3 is TGCGCCAGCAGCCGCAAATCCGGGACTAGCGAACCCACAGATACGCAGTATTTT. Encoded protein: CASSRKSGTSEPTDTQYF.

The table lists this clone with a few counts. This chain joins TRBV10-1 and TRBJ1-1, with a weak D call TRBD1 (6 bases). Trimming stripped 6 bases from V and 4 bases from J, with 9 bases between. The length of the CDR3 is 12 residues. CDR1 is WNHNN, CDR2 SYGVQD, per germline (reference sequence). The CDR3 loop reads CASRRQATEAFF. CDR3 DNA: TGCGCCAGCAGAAGACAGGCCACTGAAGCTTTCTTT.

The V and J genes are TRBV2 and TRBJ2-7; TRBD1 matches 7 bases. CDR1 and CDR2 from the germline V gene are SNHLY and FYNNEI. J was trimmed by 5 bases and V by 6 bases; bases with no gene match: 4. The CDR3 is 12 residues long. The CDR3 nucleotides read TGTGCCAGCAGGACAGGGTATGACGAGCAGTACTTC. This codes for CASRTGYDEQYF.

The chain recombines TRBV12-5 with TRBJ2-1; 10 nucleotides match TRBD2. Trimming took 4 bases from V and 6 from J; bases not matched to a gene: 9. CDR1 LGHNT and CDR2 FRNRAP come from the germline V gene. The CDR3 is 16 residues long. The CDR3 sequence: CASGSPLAGAANEQFF. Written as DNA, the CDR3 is TGTGCTAGTGGTTCGCCCCTAGCGGGGGCCGCCAATGAGCAGTTCTTC. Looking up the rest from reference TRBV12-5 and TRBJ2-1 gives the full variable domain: DARVTQTPRHKVTEMGQEVTMRCQPILGHNTVFWYRQTMMQGLELLAYFRNRAPLDDSGMPKDRFSAEMPDATLATLKIQPSEPRDSAVYFCASGSPLAGAANEQFFGPGTRLTVL.

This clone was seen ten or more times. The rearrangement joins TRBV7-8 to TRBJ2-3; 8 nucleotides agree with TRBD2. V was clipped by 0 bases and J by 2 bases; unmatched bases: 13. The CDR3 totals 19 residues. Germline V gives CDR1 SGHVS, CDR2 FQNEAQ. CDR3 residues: CASSLARFGTRKFTDTQYF. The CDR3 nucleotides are TGTGCCAGCAGCTTAGCCCGCTTCGGGACTAGAAAATTCACAGATACGCAGTATTTT.

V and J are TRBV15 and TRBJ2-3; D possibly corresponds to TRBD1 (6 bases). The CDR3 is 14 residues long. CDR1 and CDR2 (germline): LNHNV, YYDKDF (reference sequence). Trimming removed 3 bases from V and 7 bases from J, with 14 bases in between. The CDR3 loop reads CATSSRGQRNTQYF. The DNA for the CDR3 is TGTGCCACCAGCAGCAGGGGTCAAAGGAATACGCAGTATTTT.

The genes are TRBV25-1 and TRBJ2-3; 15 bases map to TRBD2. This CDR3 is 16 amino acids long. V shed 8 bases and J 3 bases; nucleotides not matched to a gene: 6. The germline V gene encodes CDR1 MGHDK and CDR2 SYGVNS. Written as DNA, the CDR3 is TGTGCCAGCTGGGGACTAGCGGGAGGATCTACAGATACGCAGTATTTT. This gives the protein CASWGLAGGSTDTQYF.

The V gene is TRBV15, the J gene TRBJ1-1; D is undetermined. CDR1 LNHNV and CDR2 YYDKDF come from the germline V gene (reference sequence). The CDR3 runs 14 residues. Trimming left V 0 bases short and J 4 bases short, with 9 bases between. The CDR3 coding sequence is TGTGCCACCAGCAGAGATAGGGTGAGCACTGAAGCTTTCTTT. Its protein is CATSRDRVSTEAFF.